The T cell receptor (beta chain) described here comes from a study of T cells in Graves' hyperthyroidism and ophthalmopathy. Amplified TCR beta CDR3 regions derived from RNA transcripts. The TCR CDR3 first-round RT-PCR relied on the HTBI primer set. Each CDR3 protein is one row after TCRdb ran MiXCR on the multiplex PCR reads. This sample has about 420,000 distinct CDR3 sequences, with roughly an eighth found just once. Germline CDR1 DFQATT, CDR2 SNEGSKA (reference sequence). This CDR3 spans 17 amino acids. The ends lost 3 bases at V and 2 bases at J; junction bases unmatched: 15. The source material was blood. The chain combines TRBV20-1 with TRBJ2-5; 7 positions match TRBD2. The receptor was isolated from a woman in her late teens or twenties with Graves' hyperthyroidism. In DNA form, the CDR3 reads TGCAGTGCTAGGTGGTGGGGGGGAGGGGCAACGCAAGAGACCCAGTACTTC. Translating gives CSARWWGGGATQETQYF.